The 9 T cell receptor beta chains reported below all come from one sample, sequenced in a study of blood T cell repertoires in COVID-19. The method was immunoSEQ multiplex PCR; TCRdb's version includes in-frame clones alone and lacks a portion of them. The data hold about 85,000 clones, with around 85% observed a single time. The sequenced sample was peripheral blood. Receptor source: a man between 60 and 75 years old with acute or convalescent COVID-19.

V is TRBV4-1 and J is TRBJ2-2; a possible D gene is TRBD1 (6 bases). The V gene's germline CDR1 is MGHRA and CDR2 YSYEKL. The CDR3 runs to 15 residues. V lost 0 bases and J 5 bases, leaving 10 bases between the germline ends. Here the CDR3 reads CASSQEAGVTGELFF. The DNA of the CDR3 is TGCGCCAGCAGCCAAGAGGCAGGGGTGACCGGGGAGCTGTTTTTT.

The chain links TRBV7-2 to TRBJ1-5; 9 bases match TRBD1. Germline CDR1 SGHTA, CDR2 FQGNSA. CDR3 length equals 15 residues. J was trimmed by 7 bases and V by 5 bases; bases with no gene match: 9. The CDR3 here is CASSPGTGQGQPQHF. The CDR3 nucleotides read TGTGCCAGCAGCCCTGGGACAGGGCAGGGACAGCCCCAGCATTTT.

The chain employs TRBV2 and TRBJ1-2; D might be TRBD1 (5 bases). The germline V gene encodes CDR1 SNHLY and CDR2 FYNNEI. The V end lost 5 bases, the J end lost 1 base, and 14 bases lay between the germline ends. The CDR3 is made up of 15 amino acids. The CDR3 nucleotides read TGTGCCAGCAGTCCAGACAGCCCTGTTAACTATGGCTACACCTTC. Its protein is CASSPDSPVNYGYTF. Variable domain in full (rest from reference TRBV2 and TRBJ1-2): EPEVTQTPSHQVTQMGQEVILRCVPISNHLYFYWYRQILGQKVEFLVSFYNNEISEKSEIFDDQFSVERPDGSNFTLKIRSTKLEDSAMYFCASSPDSPVNYGYTFGSGTRLTVV.

The chain employs TRBV19 and TRBJ1-5; D unclear. CDR3 length equals 13 residues. CDR1 is LNHDA and CDR2 is SQIVND in the germline V gene (reference sequence). Trimming left V 3 bases short and J 10 bases short, with 13 bases between. CDR3 sequence reads: CASSIERIEPQHF. In nucleotides, the CDR3 is TGTGCCAGTAGTATCGAGAGGATAGAACCCCAGCATTTT.

This chain joins TRBV30 and TRBJ1-1, with D perhaps TRBD1 (5 bases). The CDR3 runs 11 residues. The V end lost 5 bases, the J end lost 1 base, and 5 bases lay between the germline ends. The germline gives CDR1 GTSNPN, CDR2 SVGIG (reference sequence). The CDR3 nucleotides are TGTGCCTGGGACAGGAACACTGAAGCTTTCTTT. The encoded protein is CAWDRNTEAFF. The full variable domain, in which reference TRBV30 and TRBJ1-1 provide the parts outside the CDR3, is SQTIHQWPATLVQPVGSPLSLECTVEGTSNPNLYWYRQAAGRGLQLLFYSVGIGQISSEVPQNLSASRPQDRQFILSSKKLLLSDSGFYLCAWDRNTEAFFGQGTRLTVV.

The chain has TRBV15 and TRBJ1-1; no definite D call. The CDR3 extends over 13 amino acids. V lost 4 bases and J 4 bases, leaving 10 bases between the germline ends. Per germline, CDR1 LNHNV and CDR2 YYDKDF (reference sequence). The CDR3 bases are TGTGCCACCAGCATCACGAGGTCCACTGAAGCTTTCTTT. Amino acids: CATSITRSTEAFF.

In nucleotides, the CDR3 is TGTGCCTGGAGGCAGGTCTATGGCTACACCTTC. The encoded protein is CAWRQVYGYTF. The rearrangement links TRBV30 to TRBJ1-2, with D hard to call. Between the trimmed V and J ends, which lost 3 bases and 4 bases, there was a span of 6 bases. Per germline, CDR1 GTSNPN and CDR2 SVGIG (reference sequence). The CDR3 sequence is 11 residues long.

The genes are TRBV3-1 (or the pseudogene TRBV3-2) and TRBJ1-6; the D gene is possibly TRBD1 (5 bases). Germline values: CDR1 LGHDT, CDR2 YNNKEL (reference sequence). The V end was cut by 0 bases, the J end by 6 bases, with 15 bases between. The CDR3 is made up of 17 amino acids. CDR3 residues: CASSQDLGGLVNSPLHF. The CDR3, as DNA: TGTGCCAGCAGCCAAGATCTCGGGGGGTTGGTTAATTCACCCCTCCACTTT.

This sequence joins TRBV18 and TRBJ1-6; perhaps TRBD1 as D (5 bases). The CDR3 length is 15 residues. CDR1 is KGHSH, CDR2 LQKENI, per germline. The germline V and J ends were trimmed by 3 bases and 10 bases, with 16 bases remaining between them. This chain's CDR3 is CASSPSQGVGSPLHF. The CDR3 bases are TGTGCCAGCTCACCCTCCCAAGGGGTGGGGTCACCCCTCCACTTT.